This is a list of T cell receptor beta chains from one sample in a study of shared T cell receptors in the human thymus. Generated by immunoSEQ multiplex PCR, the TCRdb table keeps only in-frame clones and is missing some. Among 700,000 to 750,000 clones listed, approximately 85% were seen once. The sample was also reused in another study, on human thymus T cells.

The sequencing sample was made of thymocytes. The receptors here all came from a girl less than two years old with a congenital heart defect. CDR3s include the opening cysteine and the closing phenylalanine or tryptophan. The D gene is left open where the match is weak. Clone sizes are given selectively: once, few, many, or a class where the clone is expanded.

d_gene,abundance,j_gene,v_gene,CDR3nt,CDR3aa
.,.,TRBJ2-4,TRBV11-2,TGTGCGGCCGGGGGGCTGAGTGGTACGGCCAAAAACATTCAGTACTTC,CAAGGLSGTAKNIQYF
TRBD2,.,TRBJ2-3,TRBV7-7,TGTGCTAGCAGCTTAGATCTGGGCGGCGGGGGGCAGTATTTT,CASSLDLGGGGQYF
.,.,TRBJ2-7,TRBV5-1,TGCGCCAGCAGCTTGGGTCAGGGGAGGGTGCACTTC,CASSLGQGRVHF
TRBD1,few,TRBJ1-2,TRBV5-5,TGTGCCAGCAGCCAACGACAGGGCTATGGCTACACCTTC,CASSQRQGYGYTF
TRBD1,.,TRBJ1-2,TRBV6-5,TGTGCCAGCAGTTACAGTCTCCCCGGACAGGAAGGCTACACCTTC,CASSYSLPGQEGYTF
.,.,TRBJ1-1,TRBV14,TGTGCCAGCAGCCAATCTATGGGGGGGCGTATGAACACTGAAGCTTTCTTT,CASSQSMGGRMNTEAFF
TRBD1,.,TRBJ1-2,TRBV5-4,TGTGCCAGCAGCTCCGACAGGGGAGTGGTCTATGGCTACACCTTC,CASSSDRGVVYGYTF
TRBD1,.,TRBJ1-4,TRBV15,TGTGCCACCACCATAGGGGGCGGACAGGGGGGAGAAAAACTGTTTTTT,CATTIGGGQGGEKLFF
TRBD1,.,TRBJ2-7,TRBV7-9,TGTGCCAGCAGCTTGGGCAGGGGGTCCTACGAGCAGTACTTC,CASSLGRGSYEQYF
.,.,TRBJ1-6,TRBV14,TGTGCCAGCAGCCACAAGCGGCCGAATTCACCCCTCCACTTT,CASSHKRPNSPLHF
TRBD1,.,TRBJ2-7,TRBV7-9,TGTGCCAGCACCCTGTACCGGGACAGGGGGTACGAGCAGTACTTC,CASTLYRDRGYEQYF